This is a list of T cell receptor beta chains from one sample in a study of blood T cell repertoires in COVID-19. Clones were read by immunoSEQ multiplex PCR, and TCRdb kept only the in-frame ones, dropping some. The sample contains over 200,000 clones, about four fifths of which appear only once. Material for sequencing was PBMCs or T cells enriched from blood (not recorded which). Receptors originate from a woman between 35 and 50 years old who had recovered from COVID-19. The CDR3 runs from the conserved cysteine through the conserved F or W. D genes are given only for firm matches. The listing skips clone size in some rows; elsewhere it reads once, few, many or a size class.

v_call: TRBV5-1
d_call: TRBD1
clone_size: -
j_call: TRBJ2-7
cdr3_nt: TGCGCCAGCAGCTGGACCGGGACAGGGTCCACCGAGCAGTACTTC
cdr3_aa: CASSWTGTGSTEQYF

v_call: TRBV30
d_call: -
clone_size: -
j_call: TRBJ2-5
cdr3_nt: TGTGCCTGGATAGGGGGGGGGCTAGCTGGACTAGAGACCCAGTACTTC
cdr3_aa: CAWIGGGLAGLETQYF

v_call: TRBV15
d_call: -
clone_size: -
j_call: TRBJ2-5
cdr3_nt: TGTGCCACCAGCAGAGAATCAGTCAGGGGTAAGAGGGAGACCCAGTACTTC
cdr3_aa: CATSRESVRGKRETQYF

v_call: TRBV12-3/TRBV12-4
d_call: TRBD2
clone_size: few
j_call: TRBJ2-1
cdr3_nt: TGTGCCAGCAGTTCGGGACTAGCGACTGAGCAGTTCTTC
cdr3_aa: CASSSGLATEQFF

v_call: TRBV19
d_call: -
clone_size: -
j_call: TRBJ2-6
cdr3_nt: TGTGCCAGTAAGTCAGGCGGAGACAGGTATCGCTCTGGGGCCAACGTCCTGACTTTC
cdr3_aa: CASKSGGDRYRSGANVLTF

v_call: TRBV6-5
d_call: -
clone_size: -
j_call: TRBJ2-2
cdr3_nt: TGTGCCGGACGGACAAGTACTACCGGGGAGCTGTTTTTT
cdr3_aa: CAGRTSTTGELFF

v_call: TRBV28
d_call: -
clone_size: -
j_call: TRBJ1-2
cdr3_nt: TGTGCCAGCAGACTTGCGGGGTATCGCGGCTACACCTTC
cdr3_aa: CASRLAGYRGYTF

v_call: TRBV29-1
d_call: TRBD1
clone_size: -
j_call: TRBJ1-2
cdr3_nt: TGCAGCGTTGAGGACAGGGACTCCTATGGCTACACCTTC
cdr3_aa: CSVEDRDSYGYTF

v_call: TRBV24-1
d_call: -
clone_size: -
j_call: TRBJ1-5
cdr3_nt: TGTGCCACCTGCGGGGGTGGCAATCAGCCCCAGCATTTT
cdr3_aa: CATCGGGNQPQHF

v_call: TRBV7-3
d_call: -
clone_size: -
j_call: TRBJ1-1
cdr3_nt: TGTGCCAGCAGCTCCACCCTAGGTGAAGCTTTCTTT
cdr3_aa: CASSSTLGEAFF

v_call: TRBV5-1
d_call: -
clone_size: -
j_call: TRBJ2-1
cdr3_nt: TGCGCCAGCAGCTTGACAGGGAGTGAGCAGTTCTTC
cdr3_aa: CASSLTGSEQFF

v_call: TRBV5-5
d_call: TRBD2
clone_size: -
j_call: TRBJ2-1
cdr3_nt: TGTGCCAGCAGCTTGTTTGGGACTAGCGGCCGTATCAATGAGCAGTTCTTC
cdr3_aa: CASSLFGTSGRINEQFF

v_call: TRBV19
d_call: -
clone_size: -
j_call: TRBJ2-7
cdr3_nt: TGTGCCAGTAGTGGAAGCACACAGAGCTACGAGCAGTACTTC
cdr3_aa: CASSGSTQSYEQYF

v_call: TRBV18
d_call: TRBD1
clone_size: -
j_call: TRBJ1-5
cdr3_nt: TGTGCCAGCTCACCCACAGGGGATCAGCCCCAGCATTTT
cdr3_aa: CASSPTGDQPQHF

v_call: TRBV4-3
d_call: -
clone_size: -
j_call: TRBJ1-1
cdr3_nt: TGCGCCAGCAGCCAAAACCCCAGGGGCAACACTGAAGCTTTCTTT
cdr3_aa: CASSQNPRGNTEAFF

v_call: TRBV2
d_call: -
clone_size: few
j_call: TRBJ2-1
cdr3_nt: TGTGCCACCTCTGGGGGGACCTACAATGAGCAGTTCTTC
cdr3_aa: CATSGGTYNEQFF

v_call: TRBV7-9
d_call: -
clone_size: -
j_call: TRBJ1-1
cdr3_nt: TGTGCCAGCAGCTTACCAGGGGTGATGAACACTGAAGCTTTCTTT
cdr3_aa: CASSLPGVMNTEAFF

v_call: TRBV19
d_call: -
clone_size: -
j_call: TRBJ2-2
cdr3_nt: TGTGCCAGCAACCCCGGGACACCGAACACCGGGGAGCTGTTTTTT
cdr3_aa: CASNPGTPNTGELFF

v_call: TRBV12-3/TRBV12-4
d_call: -
clone_size: -
j_call: TRBJ1-2
cdr3_nt: TGTGCCAGCAAGCGAGGTGACTATGGCTACACCTTC
cdr3_aa: CASKRGDYGYTF

v_call: TRBV29-1
d_call: -
clone_size: -
j_call: TRBJ2-3
cdr3_nt: TGCAGCCCTACAGGGATTGGAGATACGCAGTATTTT
cdr3_aa: CSPTGIGDTQYF

v_call: TRBV7-6
d_call: TRBD2
clone_size: -
j_call: TRBJ2-3
cdr3_nt: TGTGCCAGCAGCTTTGATAGCGGGGGCACAGATACGCAGTATTTT
cdr3_aa: CASSFDSGGTDTQYF

v_call: TRBV4-2
d_call: -
clone_size: -
j_call: TRBJ2-7
cdr3_nt: TGTGCCAGCAGCCCAGAAGCCAGGGTTGAGCAGTACTTC
cdr3_aa: CASSPEARVEQYF

v_call: TRBV20-1
d_call: -
clone_size: -
j_call: TRBJ2-3
cdr3_nt: TGCAGTGCTAGGGACTCCATGACGCAGTATTTT
cdr3_aa: CSARDSMTQYF

v_call: TRBV10-3
d_call: -
clone_size: -
j_call: TRBJ2-2
cdr3_nt: TGTGCCATCAGTGAGTTCGAGACCGGGGAGCTGTTTTTT
cdr3_aa: CAISEFETGELFF

v_call: TRBV11-2
d_call: -
clone_size: -
j_call: TRBJ2-1
cdr3_nt: TGTGCCAGCAGCCACCTATCTTTTGAGCAGTTCTTC
cdr3_aa: CASSHLSFEQFF

v_call: TRBV11-2
d_call: -
clone_size: once
j_call: TRBJ1-3
cdr3_nt: TGTGCCAGCAGCTTTAACAGGGAAAGCACCATATATTTT
cdr3_aa: CASSFNRESTIYF

v_call: TRBV28
d_call: TRBD1
clone_size: many
j_call: TRBJ1-4
cdr3_nt: TGTGCCAGCAGTAAACAGGGGGCTGCTAATGAAAAACTGTTTTTT
cdr3_aa: CASSKQGAANEKLFF

v_call: TRBV28
d_call: -
clone_size: -
j_call: TRBJ1-2
cdr3_nt: TGTGCCAGCAGGCTCGGGTTCGGCGGCTACACCTTC
cdr3_aa: CASRLGFGGYTF

v_call: TRBV11-2
d_call: -
clone_size: -
j_call: TRBJ1-2
cdr3_nt: TGTGCCAGCAGCTTAGGACAGAACTATGGCTACACCTTC
cdr3_aa: CASSLGQNYGYTF

v_call: TRBV2
d_call: -
clone_size: few
j_call: TRBJ2-1
cdr3_nt: TGTGCCAGCAGTAGGGACTCCAACAATGAGCAGTTCTTC
cdr3_aa: CASSRDSNNEQFF

v_call: TRBV28
d_call: -
clone_size: -
j_call: TRBJ1-2
cdr3_nt: TGTGCCAGTAGGCGGGATCCTAACTATGGCTACACCTTC
cdr3_aa: CASRRDPNYGYTF

v_call: TRBV6-5
d_call: TRBD1
clone_size: -
j_call: TRBJ1-5
cdr3_nt: TGTGCCAGCAGTAGGGGACAGGGGAATCAGCCCCAGCATTTT
cdr3_aa: CASSRGQGNQPQHF

v_call: TRBV3-1/TRBV3-2
d_call: TRBD2
clone_size: -
j_call: TRBJ2-7
cdr3_nt: TGTGCCAGCAGCCAAGGAACTAGCGGGCTCTACGAGCAGTACTTC
cdr3_aa: CASSQGTSGLYEQYF

v_call: TRBV5-1
d_call: TRBD1
clone_size: once
j_call: TRBJ1-1
cdr3_nt: TGCGCCAGCAGCTACGGGACAGGGCACACTGAAGCTTTCTTT
cdr3_aa: CASSYGTGHTEAFF

v_call: TRBV19
d_call: -
clone_size: -
j_call: TRBJ1-1
cdr3_nt: TGTGCCAGTAGCTTGCGGGGGGTTGAAGCTTTCTTT
cdr3_aa: CASSLRGVEAFF

v_call: TRBV29-1
d_call: TRBD2
clone_size: -
j_call: TRBJ2-3
cdr3_nt: TGCAGCGTTGAAAAAAGCGGGAGAACAGATACGCAGTATTTT
cdr3_aa: CSVEKSGRTDTQYF

v_call: TRBV11-3
d_call: -
clone_size: -
j_call: TRBJ1-1
cdr3_nt: TGTGCCAGCAGCTTCACCGCGGGACTGCCGAACACTGAAGCTTTCTTT
cdr3_aa: CASSFTAGLPNTEAFF

v_call: TRBV29-1
d_call: -
clone_size: -
j_call: TRBJ2-3
cdr3_nt: TGCAGCGTCACCTATTGGCAGGGAATAGATACGCAGTATTTT
cdr3_aa: CSVTYWQGIDTQYF

v_call: TRBV3-1/TRBV3-2
d_call: -
clone_size: once
j_call: TRBJ2-1
cdr3_nt: TGTGCCAGCAGCCAAGTTGCTCGGGAGCAGTTCTTC
cdr3_aa: CASSQVAREQFF

v_call: TRBV5-1
d_call: -
clone_size: -
j_call: TRBJ1-5
cdr3_nt: TGCGCCAGCAGCTTGGACGCGGGCCGACATCAGCCCCAGCATTTT
cdr3_aa: CASSLDAGRHQPQHF

v_call: TRBV7-9
d_call: -
clone_size: -
j_call: TRBJ2-7
cdr3_nt: TGTGCCAGCAGCCCCAAATCGTTATCTGGGCTGCCCTACGAGCAGTACTTC
cdr3_aa: CASSPKSLSGLPYEQYF

v_call: TRBV30
d_call: -
clone_size: -
j_call: TRBJ1-5
cdr3_nt: TGTGCCTGGAGTCGGGGGGGCCAGTCGATCCAGCCCCAGCATTTT
cdr3_aa: CAWSRGGQSIQPQHF

v_call: TRBV5-1
d_call: -
clone_size: -
j_call: TRBJ1-4
cdr3_nt: TGCGCCAGCAGCCCCGGGGGGCGGGGAGAAAAACTGTTTTTT
cdr3_aa: CASSPGGRGEKLFF

v_call: TRBV19
d_call: TRBD2
clone_size: -
j_call: TRBJ2-3
cdr3_nt: TGTGCCAGTAGTATAGCCGTCCCTAGCGGGAGCACAGATACGCAGTATTTT
cdr3_aa: CASSIAVPSGSTDTQYF